This TCR beta chain appears in the sequencing data of a study of blood T cells in healthy people across ages. Germline CDR1 is SNHLY and CDR2 is FYNNEI. Trimming left V 6 bases short and J 5 bases short, with 16 bases between. CDR3 length: 14 amino acids. This clonotype was detected only a few times. Combining a sample-barcoded 5' primer with a J-beta primer mix, a second PCR ran for 7 to 11 cycles. TCRdb reprocessed the 5' RACE reads via MiXCR and lists one record per CDR3 protein. This sample carries approximately 1.5 million distinct CDR3 sequences, about 32% of them seen once, and the ten largest clones take approximately 10%.

V usage is TRBV2 and J usage is TRBJ2-5; D is uncertain. Sequenced sample: blood. The TCR originated in a woman younger than 45 in good health. Here the CDR3 reads CASSGRTDGETQYF. The CDR3 DNA sequence: TGTGCCAGCAGCGGACGGACGGATGGGGAGACCCAGTACTTC.